This TCR beta chain was obtained from a study of cytotoxic CD8 clonotypes in ibrutinib-treated CLL (dated by TCRdb to the early 2020s). Regarding the research as a whole: In this cohort, over 14 patients were treatment-naive and more than 9 were relapsed/refractory, while some 18 had unmutated IGHV. Partial responses were observed in 24 patients and complete responses in 2; after a median follow-up of around 68 months, remission was maintained in some 14 patients and progression was observed in roughly twelve. The response samples were drawn at a median of 12 months into treatment, with a range of roughly 6 to 36 months. On average, each sample yielded around 250,000 productive templates and tens of thousands of productive rearrangements. Of the 90 or so participants in the trial, about two dozen had longitudinal samples available. Cryopreserved peripheral blood mononuclear cells were collected before treatment, at response, and at either disease progression or sustained remission. All remission and progressive disease samples were collected while patients were still receiving ibrutinib.

Study-wide findings and limitations: Clonality increased at ibrutinib response, stayed stable in sustained remission, and fell back toward baseline at progression. Lymph node repertoires were not examined, and the timing of sampling was not matched between patients in sustained remission and those whose disease progressed. Public clonotypes were rare and either shrank or stayed stable during treatment, and the rise in clonality at ibrutinib response reflected expansion of private clonotypes. Baseline clonality was found to be higher than that of age-matched healthy donors and was strongly correlated with circulating CD8+ T-cell counts.

With respect to this clone: The target of this receptor is not known. No base-level quality is on record; no much larger clone is a single base apart.

The label giving this sample's time point can be read as: approximately 2 years on ibrutinib. Around 1.8 micrograms of genomic DNA were extracted from cryopreserved PBMCs for TCR beta library preparation. Longitudinal blood samples from CLL patients receiving ibrutinib monotherapy were subjected to high-throughput TCR beta sequencing. Patients were enrolled in a phase 2 open-label single-center ibrutinib monotherapy trial. A MiSeq instrument was used for deep resolution sequencing, which targeted depths ranging from 1 in 1 million up to 1 in 200,000 T cells, with coverage averaging 10x for each clonotype. The immunoSEQ hsTCRB Kit was used to generate the TCR beta libraries. On the study's bioinformatics: ImmunoSEQ Data Assistant and ImmunoSEQ Analyzer were used for data analysis, and V, D and J genes were assigned according to IMGT definitions. Clonality, which ranges from 0 to 1, was calculated as one minus the normalized Shannon entropy of productive rearrangement frequencies. Only overrepresented clonotypes making up at least 0.05% of each patient's repertoire were included in the public clonotype analysis. Repertoires from roughly 13 age-matched healthy donors in immuneACCESS were used as clonality controls. TCRdb obtained this table from immuneACCESS and retained in-frame rearrangements with V and J assigned. These tables miss some clones; where compared with another copy, unresolved V genes account for less than half of the shortfall, and the remainder is unexplained. That table gives V, J and clone size, and the DNA gave D and trimming. The sample table shows under 200,000 clones, and more than 80% are seen once. The top ten constitute under 5.5% of the sample.

For CDR1 and CDR2, the germline V gene lists MGHRA and YSYEKL. The CDR3 runs 11 amino acids, cysteine and phenylalanine included. The read is trimmed to its CDR3 DNA, 33 bases read in frame from base 1. V and J are truncated by 0 bases and 14 bases respectively, leaving an intervening sequence of 10 bases. The receptor comes from a human donor with chronic lymphocytic leukemia. Recombination connected TRBV4-1 to TRBJ1-2, with the D gene too uncertain to name. Sequencing was performed on PBMCs, taken after 24 months of ibrutinib treatment. The CDR3 in this case is CASSQDYSITF. At the DNA level, the sequence is TGCGCCAGCAGCCAAGATTACTCTATAACCTTC.